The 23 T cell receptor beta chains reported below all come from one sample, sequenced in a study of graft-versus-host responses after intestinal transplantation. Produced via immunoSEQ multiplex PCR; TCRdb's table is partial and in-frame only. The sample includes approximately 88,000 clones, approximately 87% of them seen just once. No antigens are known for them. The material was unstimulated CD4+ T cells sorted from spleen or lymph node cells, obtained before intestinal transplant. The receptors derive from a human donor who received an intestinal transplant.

The CDR3 is CASSAIPGQGSEQFF. Here the CDR3 DNA reads TGCGCCAGCAGCGCGATACCGGGACAGGGAAGCGAGCAGTTCTTC. The V call is TRBV5-1, the J call TRBJ2-1; 9 nucleotides line up with TRBD1. The V segment lost 4 bases and the J segment 10 bases; nucleotides outside the gene matches: 12. In germline, CDR1 is SGHRS, CDR2 YFSETQ. The CDR3 runs 15 residues.

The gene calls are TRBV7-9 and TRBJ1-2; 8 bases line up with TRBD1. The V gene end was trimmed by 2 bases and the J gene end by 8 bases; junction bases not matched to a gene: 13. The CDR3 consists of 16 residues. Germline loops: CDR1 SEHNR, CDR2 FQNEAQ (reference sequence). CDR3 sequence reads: CASSLLSGQGDQGYTF. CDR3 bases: TGTGCCAGCAGCTTATTATCCGGACAGGGCGACCAGGGCTACACCTTC.

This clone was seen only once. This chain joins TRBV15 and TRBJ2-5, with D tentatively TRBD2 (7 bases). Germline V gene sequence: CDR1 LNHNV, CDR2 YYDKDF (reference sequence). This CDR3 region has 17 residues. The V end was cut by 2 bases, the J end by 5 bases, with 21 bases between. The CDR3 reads CATSRRPTGGWGETQYF. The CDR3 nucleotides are TGTGCCACCAGCAGAAGACCTACGGGGGGCTGGGGGGAGACCCAGTACTTC. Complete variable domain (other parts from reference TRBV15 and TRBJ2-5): DAMVIQNPRYQVTQFGKPVTLSCSQTLNHNVMYWYQQKSSQAPKLLFHYYDKDFNNEADTPDNFQSRRPNTSFCFLDIRSPGLGDTAMYLCATSRRPTGGWGETQYFGPGTRLLVL.

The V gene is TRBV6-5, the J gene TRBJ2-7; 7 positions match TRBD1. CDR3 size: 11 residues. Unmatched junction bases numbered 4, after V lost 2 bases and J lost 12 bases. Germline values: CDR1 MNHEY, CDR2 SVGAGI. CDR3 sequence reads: CASSYGTVLYF. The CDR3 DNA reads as TGTGCCAGCAGTTACGGGACAGTACTGTACTTC.

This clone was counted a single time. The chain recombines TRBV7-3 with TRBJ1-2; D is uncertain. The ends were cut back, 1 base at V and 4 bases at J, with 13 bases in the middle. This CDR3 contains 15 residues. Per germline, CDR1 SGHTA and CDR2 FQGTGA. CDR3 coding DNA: TGTGCCAGCAGCTTAAGCGGCAGTCCCTTCTATGGCTACACCTTC. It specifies CASSLSGSPFYGYTF. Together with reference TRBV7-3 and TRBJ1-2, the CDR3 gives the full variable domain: GAGVSQTPSNKVTEKGKYVELRCDPISGHTALYWYRQSLGQGPEFLIYFQGTGAADDSGLPNDRFFAVRPEGSVSTLKIQRTERGDSAVYLCASSLSGSPFYGYTFGSGTRLTVV.

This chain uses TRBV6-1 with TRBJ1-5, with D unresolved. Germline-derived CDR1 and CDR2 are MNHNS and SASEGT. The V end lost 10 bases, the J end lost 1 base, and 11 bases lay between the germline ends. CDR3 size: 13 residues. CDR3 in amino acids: CATAPRSNQPQHF. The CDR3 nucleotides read TGTGCCACCGCCCCGAGGAGCAATCAGCCCCAGCATTTT.

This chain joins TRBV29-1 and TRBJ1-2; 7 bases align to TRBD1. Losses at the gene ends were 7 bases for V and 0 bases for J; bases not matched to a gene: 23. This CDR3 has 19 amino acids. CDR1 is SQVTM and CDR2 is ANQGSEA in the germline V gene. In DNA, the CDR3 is TGCAGCGCTATTGCCCAGTTCCCAGGGACAGCAACTTCTAACTATGGCTACACCTTC. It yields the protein CSAIAQFPGTATSNYGYTF.

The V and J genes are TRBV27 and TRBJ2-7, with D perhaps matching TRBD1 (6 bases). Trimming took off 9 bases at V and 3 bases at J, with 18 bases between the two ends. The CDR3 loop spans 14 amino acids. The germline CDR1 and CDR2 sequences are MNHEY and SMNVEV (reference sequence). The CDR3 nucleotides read TGTGCCAGAGTAGGACAGATAACAAACTACGAGCAGTACTTC. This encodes CARVGQITNYEQYF.

Here the CDR3 reads CASSYDRLHTEAFF. In DNA form, the CDR3 reads TGTGCCAGCAGCTACGACAGACTTCACACTGAAGCTTTCTTT. V gene TRBV7-9 combines with J gene TRBJ1-1; TRBD1 might be the D (5 bases). V was shortened by 4 bases and J by 3 bases, with 12 bases between the two germline ends. CDR1 SEHNR and CDR2 FQNEAQ come from the germline V gene (reference sequence). This CDR3 contains 14 residues.

The CDR3 loop reads CASSPSGQYYEQYF. The CDR3, as DNA: TGTGCCAGCAGCCCGTCGGGACAGTACTACGAGCAGTACTTC. This chain links TRBV7-9 with TRBJ2-7; 7 positions match TRBD1. The CDR3 runs 14 residues. Germline CDR1 SEHNR, CDR2 FQNEAQ (reference sequence). Trimming at V came to 5 bases and at J to 3 bases, leaving 7 bases not matched to a gene. Based on the CDR3 plus reference TRBV7-9 and TRBJ2-7, the full variable domain is DTGVSQNPRHKITKRGQNVTFRCDPISEHNRLYWYRQTLGQGPEFLTYFQNEAQLEKSRLLSDRFSAERPKGSFSTLEIQRTEQGDSAMYLCASSPSGQYYEQYFGPGTRLTVT.

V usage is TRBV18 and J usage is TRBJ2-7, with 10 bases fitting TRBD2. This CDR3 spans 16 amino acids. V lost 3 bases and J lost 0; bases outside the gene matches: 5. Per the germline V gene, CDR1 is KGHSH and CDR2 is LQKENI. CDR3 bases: TGTGCCAGCTCACCGGTAGCGGGGGGACCCTCCTACGAGCAGTACTTC. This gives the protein CASSPVAGGPSYEQYF.

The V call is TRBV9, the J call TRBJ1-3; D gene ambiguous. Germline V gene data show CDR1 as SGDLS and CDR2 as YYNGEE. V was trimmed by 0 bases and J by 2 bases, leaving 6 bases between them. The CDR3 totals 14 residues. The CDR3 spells CASSVGGAGNTIYF. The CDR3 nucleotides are TGTGCCAGCAGCGTAGGGGGAGCTGGAAACACCATATATTTT.

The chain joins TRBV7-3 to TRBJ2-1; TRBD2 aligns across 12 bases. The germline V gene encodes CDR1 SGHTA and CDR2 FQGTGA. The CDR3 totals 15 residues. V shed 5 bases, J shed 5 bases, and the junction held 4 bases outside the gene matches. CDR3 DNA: TGTGCCAGCAGCAAACTAGCGGGGGGCCACAATGAGCAGTTCTTC. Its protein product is CASSKLAGGHNEQFF.

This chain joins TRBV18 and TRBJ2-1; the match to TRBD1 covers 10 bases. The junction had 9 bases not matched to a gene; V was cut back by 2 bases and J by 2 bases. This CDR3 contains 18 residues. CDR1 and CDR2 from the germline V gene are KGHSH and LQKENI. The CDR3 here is CASSPAITGTGAYNEQFF. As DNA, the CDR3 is TGTGCCAGCTCACCAGCAATAACCGGGACAGGGGCCTACAATGAGCAGTTCTTC.

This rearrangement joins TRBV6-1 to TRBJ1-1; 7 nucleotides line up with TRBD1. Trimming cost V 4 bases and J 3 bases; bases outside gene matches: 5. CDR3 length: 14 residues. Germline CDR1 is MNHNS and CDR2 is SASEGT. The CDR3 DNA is TGTGCCAGCAGTGTACAGGGGAGGCACACTGAAGCTTTCTTT. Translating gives CASSVQGRHTEAFF.

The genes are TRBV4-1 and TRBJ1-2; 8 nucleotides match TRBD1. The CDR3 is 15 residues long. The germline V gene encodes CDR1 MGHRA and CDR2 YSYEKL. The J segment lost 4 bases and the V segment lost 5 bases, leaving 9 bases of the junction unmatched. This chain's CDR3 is CASSVRTGWVYGYTF. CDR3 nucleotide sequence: TGCGCCAGCAGCGTACGGACAGGGTGGGTCTATGGCTACACCTTC.

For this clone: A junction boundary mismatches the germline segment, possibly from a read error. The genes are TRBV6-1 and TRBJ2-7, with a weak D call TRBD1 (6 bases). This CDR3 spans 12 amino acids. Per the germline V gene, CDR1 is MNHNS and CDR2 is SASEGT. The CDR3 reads CASSAPPDTGWF. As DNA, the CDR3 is TGTGCCAGCAGTGCCCCACCGGATACAGGGTGGTTC.

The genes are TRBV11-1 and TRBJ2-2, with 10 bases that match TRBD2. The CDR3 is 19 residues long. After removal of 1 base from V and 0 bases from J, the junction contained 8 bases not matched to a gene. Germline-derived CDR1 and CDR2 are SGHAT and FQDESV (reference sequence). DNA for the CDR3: TGTGCCAGCAGCTTAGGAGGGGCTAGCGGGGGATCGAACACCGGGGAGCTGTTTTTT. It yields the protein CASSLGGASGGSNTGELFF.

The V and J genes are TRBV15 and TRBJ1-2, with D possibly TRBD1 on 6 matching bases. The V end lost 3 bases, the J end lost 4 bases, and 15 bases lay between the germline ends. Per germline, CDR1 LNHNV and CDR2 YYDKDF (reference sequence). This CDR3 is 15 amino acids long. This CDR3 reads CATSSPTTGSYGYTF. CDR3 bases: TGTGCCACCAGCAGCCCAACCACAGGGAGCTATGGCTACACCTTC.

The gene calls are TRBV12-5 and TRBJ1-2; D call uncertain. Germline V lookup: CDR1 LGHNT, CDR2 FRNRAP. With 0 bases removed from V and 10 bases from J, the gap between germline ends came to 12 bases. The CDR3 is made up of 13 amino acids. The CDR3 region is CASGLVLGKSYTF. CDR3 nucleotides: TGTGCTAGTGGTTTGGTACTTGGTAAATCCTACACCTTC.

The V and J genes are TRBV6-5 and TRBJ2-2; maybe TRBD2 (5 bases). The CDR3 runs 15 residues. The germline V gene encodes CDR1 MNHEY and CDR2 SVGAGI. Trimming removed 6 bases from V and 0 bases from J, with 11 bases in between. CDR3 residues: CASRGSGTNTGELFF. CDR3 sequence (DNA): TGTGCCAGCAGGGGCAGCGGCACGAACACCGGGGAGCTGTTTTTT.

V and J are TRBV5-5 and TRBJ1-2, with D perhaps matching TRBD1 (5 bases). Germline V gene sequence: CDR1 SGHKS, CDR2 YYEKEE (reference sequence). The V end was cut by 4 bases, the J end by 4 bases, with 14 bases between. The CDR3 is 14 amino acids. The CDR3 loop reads CASSPSWTPYGYTF. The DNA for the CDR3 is TGTGCCAGCAGCCCTTCCTGGACACCCTATGGCTACACCTTC.

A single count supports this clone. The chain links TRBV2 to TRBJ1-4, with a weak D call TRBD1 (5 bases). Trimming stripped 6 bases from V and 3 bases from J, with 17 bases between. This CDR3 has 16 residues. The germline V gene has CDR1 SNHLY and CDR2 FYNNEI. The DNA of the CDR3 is TGTGCCAGCAGACTGGGTGGGGCAGGTCCTAATGAAAAACTGTTTTTT. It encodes CASRLGGAGPNEKLFF.